One and the same sample provided the 16 T cell receptor beta chains below, sequenced in a study of monozygotic twins with inflammatory bowel disease. TCRdb processed the 5' RACE reads again and assigns one entry to each CDR3 protein, with no DNA. Its table records more than 350,000 distinct CDR3 sequences. The sequenced sample was blood. These receptor sequences come from a human donor with ulcerative colitis or Crohn's disease, or a healthy co-twin of an affected twin (not recorded which).

V and J are TRBV11-2 and TRBJ2-6; TCRdb designates TRBD1, a call that cannot be tested without DNA. Germline values: CDR1 SGHAT, CDR2 FQNNGV. The CDR3 sequence is 19 residues long. Here the CDR3 reads CASSLQAPTLGSGANVLTF.

The V gene is TRBV27, the J gene TRBJ2-5; as DNA is missing, the TRBD1 call by TCRdb cannot be tested. This CDR3 spans 14 amino acids. Germline assignment: CDR1 MNHEY and CDR2 SMNVEV (reference sequence). The CDR3 loop is CASREIRGRETQYF.

The chain carries TRBV5-1 and TRBJ2-3; TCRdb's D call, TRBD1, is unchecked because there is no DNA. CDR3 length: 15 amino acids. Germline CDR1 and CDR2: SGHRS and YFSETQ. The CDR3 is CASRLWTGVPDTQYF.

This CDR3 is CAIMTGAPYNEQFF. This rearrangement joins TRBV10-3 to TRBJ2-1. The CDR3 length is 14 residues. Germline V CDR1 and CDR2: ENHRY, SYGVKD.

The chain has TRBV5-1 and TRBJ2-2; TCRdb's D gene call, TRBD1, goes unchecked for lack of DNA. Germline V gene data show CDR1 as SGHRS and CDR2 as YFSETQ. The length of the CDR3 is 15 residues. CDR3 protein: CASSLRGTDTGELFF.

V is TRBV24-1 and J is TRBJ2-3. Germline lookup yields CDR1 KGHDR and CDR2 SFDVKD. There are 12 residues in the CDR3. The CDR3 is CATRGSTDTQYF.

The chain carries TRBV6-4 and TRBJ2-3. The CDR3 runs 13 residues. Germline CDR1 reads MRHNA; CDR2 reads SNTAGT. CDR3 residues: CASSLRSTDTQYF.

The chain joins TRBV7-2 to TRBJ2-3; TCRdb's D call, TRBD1, is unchecked because there is no DNA. Germline CDR1 is SGHTA and CDR2 is FQGNSA. The length of the CDR3 is 16 residues. The CDR3 is CASSRGWGGGTDTQYF.

The chain links TRBV2 to TRBJ2-5; TCRdb's D call of TRBD2 is untestable without DNA. Germline V gene sequence: CDR1 SNHLY, CDR2 FYNNEI. The CDR3 spans 14 residues. CDR3: CASGEGSGQETQYF.

The V call is TRBV5-1, the J call TRBJ1-1; TCRdb reports TRBD1, a call that lacks DNA to check it against. Germline CDR1 is SGHRS and CDR2 is YFSETQ. This CDR3 is 16 amino acids long. The CDR3 spells CASSLNRERMNTEAFF.

The chain has TRBV20-1 and TRBJ2-3; TCRdb's assignment of TRBD2 cannot be checked, as there is no DNA. The CDR3 extends over 16 amino acids. Germline assignment: CDR1 DFQATT and CDR2 SNEGSKA (reference sequence). Here the CDR3 reads CSASVYRTTKPDTQYF.

The chain employs TRBV4-1 and TRBJ1-5; the D call of TRBD1 rests on TCRdb alone, since no DNA is present to check it. Germline V CDR1 and CDR2: MGHRA, YSYEKL. There are 15 residues in the CDR3. CDR3 residues: CASSQGGFGNQPQHF.

V gene TRBV6-1 combines with J gene TRBJ1-5; TCRdb's D call, TRBD1, is unchecked because there is no DNA. CDR1 and CDR2 from the germline V gene are MNHNS and SASEGT. This CDR3 is built from 14 residues. The CDR3 sequence: CASRPDRGPAPQHF.

CDR3 region: CASSLRGQGNYEQYF. This chain links TRBV5-1 with TRBJ2-7; TCRdb outputs TRBD1, but without DNA this stays unchecked. Germline CDR1 is SGHRS and CDR2 is YFSETQ. The CDR3 covers 15 residues. Full variable domain (rest looked up from reference TRBV5-1 and TRBJ2-7): KAGVTQTPRYLIKTRGQQVTLSCSPISGHRSVSWYQQTPGQGLQFLFEYFSETQRNKGNFPGRFSGRQFSNSRSEMNVSTLELGDSALYLCASSLRGQGNYEQYFGPGTRLTVT.

The genes are TRBV5-5 and TRBJ1-1. The CDR3 consists of 14 residues. Per the germline V gene, CDR1 is SGHKS and CDR2 is YYEKEE (reference sequence). The CDR3 reads CASSLAAIGTEAFF.

The rearrangement links TRBV9 to TRBJ2-7; as DNA is missing, the TRBD2 call by TCRdb cannot be tested. This CDR3 is 16 amino acids long. The germline V gene encodes CDR1 SGDLS and CDR2 YYNGEE. CDR3 in amino acids: CASSVGGASGPGEQYF.